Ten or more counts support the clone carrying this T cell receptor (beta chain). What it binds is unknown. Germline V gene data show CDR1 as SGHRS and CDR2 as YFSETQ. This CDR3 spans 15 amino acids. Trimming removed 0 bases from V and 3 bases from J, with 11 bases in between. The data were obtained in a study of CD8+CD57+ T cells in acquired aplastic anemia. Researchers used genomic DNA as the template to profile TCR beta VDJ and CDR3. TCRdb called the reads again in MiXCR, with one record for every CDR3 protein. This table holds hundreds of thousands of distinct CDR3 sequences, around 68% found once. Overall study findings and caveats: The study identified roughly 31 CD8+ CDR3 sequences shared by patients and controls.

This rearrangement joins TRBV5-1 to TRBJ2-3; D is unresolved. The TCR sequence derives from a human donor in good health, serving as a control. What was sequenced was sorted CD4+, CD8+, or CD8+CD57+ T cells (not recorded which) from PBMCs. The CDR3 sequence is CASSLEDRRTDTQYF. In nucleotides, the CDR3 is TGCGCCAGCAGCTTGGAGGACCGAAGGACAGATACGCAGTATTTT.